Listed here are 18 T cell receptor beta chains from one sample, sequenced in a study of neoadjuvant anti-PD-1 for oral cavity cancer. Sequencing used immunoSEQ multiplex PCR; TCRdb keeps in-frame clones, though not all of them. This table has 55,000 to 75,000 clones, about 90% appearing once. As for time point: after neoadjuvant nivolumab, at surgical resection. Sequenced here: PBMCs, sampled after nivolumab (anti-PD-1) treatment. The source is a person aged 35 to 85 with oral cavity squamous cell carcinoma.

This clone has only a few counts. The V gene is TRBV2, the J gene TRBJ2-7; 9 bases align to TRBD2. V shed 6 bases, J shed 3 bases, and the junction held 6 bases outside the gene matches. CDR1 is SNHLY and CDR2 is FYNNEI in the germline V gene. The CDR3 is made up of 14 amino acids. The CDR3 DNA reads TGTGCCAGCAGCCTGACTAGCGGATTCTACGAGCAGTACTTC. Its translation: CASSLTSGFYEQYF.

V is TRBV7-9 and J is TRBJ1-2, with D possibly matching TRBD1 (6 bases). This CDR3 region has 12 residues. The germline CDR1 and CDR2 sequences are SEHNR and FQNEAQ (reference sequence). V was trimmed by 5 bases and J by 8 bases, leaving 12 bases between them. CDR3 sequence: CASSPGRGGYTF. Written as DNA, the CDR3 is TGTGCCAGCAGCCCTGGGAGGGGGGGCTACACCTTC.

The chain carries TRBV27 and TRBJ2-7, with D possibly TRBD2 on 5 matching bases. The germline CDR1 and CDR2 sequences are MNHEY and SMNVEV (reference sequence). The CDR3 runs 16 residues. The ends were cut back, 2 bases at V and 2 bases at J, with 16 bases in the middle. CDR3 sequence: CASSLKSPRAAYEQYF. The CDR3 nucleotides are TGTGCCAGCAGTTTAAAATCCCCGAGGGCGGCCTACGAGCAGTACTTC.

The CDR3 DNA is TGTGCCACCAGCAGAGAGGCAGGGCTCGCTACTAAAAACATTCAGTACTTC. Its translation is CATSREAGLATKNIQYF. The chain employs TRBV15 and TRBJ2-4; tentatively, D is TRBD1 (5 bases). The CDR3 is 17 amino acids. Trimming cost V 0 bases and J 4 bases, with 16 bases left between them. Germline assignment: CDR1 LNHNV and CDR2 YYDKDF (reference sequence).

The rearrangement uses TRBV30 and TRBJ2-3; D gene unclear. The V end lost 2 bases, the J end lost 0 bases, and 9 bases lay between the germline ends. This CDR3 region has 14 residues. The germline V gene encodes CDR1 GTSNPN and CDR2 SVGIG (reference sequence). CDR3 residues: CAWSSGLSTDTQYF. The DNA of the CDR3 is TGTGCCTGGAGTTCAGGTTTAAGCACAGATACGCAGTATTTT.

The V and J genes are TRBV7-9 and TRBJ1-6; possibly TRBD1 for D (5 bases). Germline V gene lookup returns CDR1 SEHNR and CDR2 FQNEAQ (reference sequence). V was shortened by 5 bases and J by 6 bases, with 11 bases between the two germline ends. This CDR3 is 14 amino acids long. The CDR3 region is CASSGLGPNSPLHF. The CDR3 region has the DNA TGTGCCAGCAGCGGGCTGGGGCCTAATTCACCCCTCCACTTT.

This chain joins TRBV9 and TRBJ2-1; D might be TRBD2 (6 bases). This CDR3 has 15 amino acids. Per germline, CDR1 SGDLS and CDR2 YYNGEE. Between the trimmed V and J ends, which lost 0 bases and 5 bases, there was a span of 12 bases. CDR3 DNA sequence: TGTGCCAGCAGCGTAGGGAGTGGGAGGAACAATGAGCAGTTCTTC. Translation: CASSVGSGRNNEQFF. Looking up the rest from reference TRBV9 and TRBJ2-1 gives the full variable domain: DSGVTQTPKHLITATGQRVTLRCSPRSGDLSVYWYQQSLDQGLQFLIQYYNGEERAKGNILERFSAQQFPDLHSELNLSSLELGDSALYFCASSVGSGRNNEQFFGPGTRLTVL.

The CDR3 DNA sequence: TGCGCCAGCAGTCCTTTGGAACTAGCGGGCTACAATGAGCAGTTCTTC. Residues: CASSPLELAGYNEQFF. The chain is built from TRBV5-1 and TRBJ2-1; 9 positions match TRBD2. Losses at the gene ends were 5 bases for V and 3 bases for J; bases not matched to a gene: 9. The CDR3 consists of 16 residues. Per germline, CDR1 SGHRS and CDR2 YFSETQ.

The V call is TRBV29-1, the J call TRBJ1-2; TRBD1 agrees at 8 bases. V was clipped by 7 bases and J by 8 bases; unmatched bases: 12. The CDR3 loop spans 13 amino acids. Looked up from germline, CDR1 is SQVTM and CDR2 is ANQGSEA. This CDR3 reads CSARTGRVRGYTF. CDR3 nucleotides: TGCAGCGCCCGGACAGGGCGGGTTAGAGGCTACACCTTC.

CDR3 DNA sequence: TGCGCCAGCAGCTTGGCCGGCGGCAGGGATTCTGGCTACACCTTC. Residues: CASSLAGGRDSGYTF. The V call is TRBV5-1, the J call TRBJ1-2, with D possibly TRBD1 on 5 matching bases. Trimming removed 0 bases from V and 7 bases from J, with 16 bases in between. The V gene's germline CDR1 is SGHRS and CDR2 YFSETQ. The CDR3 is made up of 15 amino acids.

The chain has TRBV30 and TRBJ2-6; D unresolved. This CDR3 comprises 14 residues. V dropped 0 bases and J dropped 2 bases, with 5 bases sitting between them. Looked up from germline, CDR1 is GTSNPN and CDR2 is SVGIG (reference sequence). This CDR3 reads CAWSVPAGANVLTF. In DNA, the CDR3 is TGTGCCTGGAGTGTTCCTGCTGGGGCCAACGTCCTGACTTTC.

DNA of the CDR3: TGTGCCAGCAGCTCTACCTCGCGGCGCGAAGCTTTCTTT. This gives the protein CASSSTSRREAFF. This rearrangement joins TRBV6-5 to TRBJ1-1; D is undetermined. The V end lost 6 bases, the J end lost 8 bases, and 16 bases lay between the germline ends. This CDR3 comprises 13 residues. Germline V lookup: CDR1 MNHEY, CDR2 SVGAGI.

The V gene is TRBV14, the J gene TRBJ1-4; TRBD1 is a possible D gene (5 bases). The ends were cut back, 5 bases at V and 11 bases at J, with 21 bases in the middle. The CDR3 has 15 amino acids. Germline lookup yields CDR1 SGHDN and CDR2 FVKESK. The CDR3 protein is CASSISGAGTDKLFF. As DNA, the CDR3 is TGTGCCAGCAGCATCTCGGGTGCGGGGACCGATAAACTGTTTTTT.

A word on this clone: The identical CDR3 is also encoded by other nucleotide sequences in the sample. The chain couples TRBV7-9 to TRBJ1-1; D is possibly TRBD1 (5 bases). Germline loops: CDR1 SEHNR, CDR2 FQNEAQ (reference sequence). V lost 1 base and J 2 bases, leaving 11 bases between the germline ends. The CDR3 sequence is 15 residues long. The CDR3 DNA reads as TGTGCCAGCAGCTTAGTTAGGGGAGGTAACACTGAAGCTTTCTTT. Its protein is CASSLVRGGNTEAFF.

This clone was counted between two and nine times. V is TRBV11-2 and J is TRBJ2-7; D is possibly TRBD1 (6 bases). Germline CDR1 and CDR2: SGHAT and FQNNGV. The CDR3 has 16 residues. Trimming left V 5 bases short and J 3 bases short, with 20 bases between. The CDR3 region has the DNA TGTGCCAGCAGCGATAAATTCCGGGACATTCTCTACGAGCAGTACTTC. As protein: CASSDKFRDILYEQYF.

This rearrangement joins TRBV28 to TRBJ1-5; possibly TRBD1 for D (5 bases). The V gene lost 2 bases and the J gene lost 7 bases, with 12 bases spanning the gap. CDR1 is MDHEN, CDR2 SYDVKM, per germline. This CDR3 has 14 residues. The CDR3, as DNA: TGTGCCAGCAGTTTAGGGGGTTTGGGGCAGCCCCAGCATTTT. Translating it yields CASSLGGLGQPQHF.

The chain employs TRBV5-6 and TRBJ2-7; 7 bases are a match to TRBD2. This CDR3 has 16 amino acids. The germline V gene encodes CDR1 SGHDT and CDR2 YYEEEE. Trimming removed 0 bases from V and 0 bases from J; junction bases left unmatched: 6. CDR3 sequence: CASSLGGGVLSYEQYF. The CDR3 DNA reads as TGTGCCAGCAGCTTGGGCGGGGGAGTACTCTCCTACGAGCAGTACTTC.

This sequence joins TRBV27 and TRBJ1-2; 9 bases align to TRBD1. Germline CDR1 and CDR2: MNHEY and SMNVEV (reference sequence). The V gene end was trimmed by 6 bases and the J gene end by 1 base; junction bases not matched to a gene: 15. The CDR3 is made up of 18 amino acids. DNA of the CDR3: TGTGCCAGCAGCGAATACAGGGGGCTGCGTATGGATAACTATGGCTACACCTTC. Protein product: CASSEYRGLRMDNYGYTF.